The present entry profiles one T cell receptor (beta chain) with its context. The data stem from a study of blood T cell repertoires in COVID-19. Trimming removed 5 bases at V and 4 bases at J, with 8 bases between. Germline lookup yields CDR1 LGHDT and CDR2 YNNKEL (reference sequence). This CDR3 comprises 13 residues. Data came from immunoSEQ multiplex PCR; TCRdb stores just in-frame clones and leaves some out. The sample lists about 250,000 clones; 65% to 90% were seen once. This clonotype was sampled from a woman aged 45-65 years with acute COVID-19. The gene calls are TRBV3-1 (or the pseudogene TRBV3-2) and TRBJ1-4; D possibly corresponds to TRBD1 (6 bases). The source material was PBMCs or T cells enriched from blood (not recorded which). The CDR3 loop is CASSKQGNEKLFF. In DNA, the CDR3 is TGTGCCAGCAGCAAACAGGGTAATGAAAAACTGTTTTTT.